A selection of T cell receptor beta chains follows, all from one sample in a study of memory CD4+ T cells and cytomegalovirus serostatus. The protocol was immunoSEQ multiplex PCR, while the TCRdb copy is restricted to in-frame clones and leaves out a portion. The repertoire holds around 60,000 clones, with approximately 81% as singletons. The sample taken for sequencing was memory CD4+ T cells from blood. The source is an adult in good health and CMV-seronegative. Some clones in this sample may be carry-over from other donors' samples. Both conserved end residues are part of each CDR3. Fields, in order: D gene, J gene, V gene, clone size, CDR3 protein, CDR3 DNA. A D gene is named only where the DNA matches it firmly. For some rows the clone size is stated as once, few or many, or as a class when expanded; others skip it.

>-|TRBJ1-2|TRBV20-1|-
CSASSFYGYTF
TGCAGTGCTAGTTCGTTCTATGGCTACACCTTC
>-|TRBJ2-7|TRBV6-5|-
CASRFTGEQYF
TGTGCCAGCAGATTCACAGGGGAGCAGTACTTC
>TRBD1|TRBJ1-5|TRBV5-4|-
CASSIQGAGQPQHF
TGTGCCAGCAGCATACAGGGGGCGGGTCAGCCCCAGCATTTT
>TRBD2|TRBJ2-5|TRBV5-4|-
CASRATSAKETQYF
TGTGCCAGCAGGGCGACTAGCGCCAAAGAGACCCAGTACTTC
>-|TRBJ1-1|TRBV2|-
CASRGGDLNTEAFF
TGTGCCAGCAGGGGGGGGGATCTGAACACTGAAGCTTTCTTT
>TRBD1|TRBJ1-1|TRBV7-8|-
CASTYSRTGVITEAFF
TGTGCCAGCACCTATTCCCGGACAGGGGTGATTACTGAAGCTTTCTTT
>-|TRBJ2-1|TRBV5-1|-
CASSLEHEQFF
TGCGCCAGCAGCTTGGAACATGAGCAGTTCTTC
>-|TRBJ2-7|TRBV28|-
CASTRGSQSYEQYF
TGTGCCAGCACTCGGGGATCCCAGTCCTACGAGCAGTACTTC
>TRBD1|TRBJ1-2|TRBV6-5|-
CASSVRQGGYGYTF
TGTGCCAGCAGTGTTCGACAGGGAGGCTATGGCTACACCTTC
>-|TRBJ2-7|TRBV2|-
CASSEAWTRTYEQYF
TGTGCCAGCAGTGAAGCGTGGACACGAACCTACGAGCAGTACTTC
>TRBD2|TRBJ2-3|TRBV2|few
CASSESWTSW
TGTGCCAGCAGTGAATCCTGGACTAGCTGG
>-|TRBJ2-2|TRBV28|-
CASSLTTGELFF
TGTGCCAGCAGTCTCACGACCGGGGAGCTGTTTTTT
>-|TRBJ2-7|TRBV10-2|medium-sized
CASSQQGFEQYF
TGCGCCAGCAGTCAACAGGGCTTCGAGCAGTACTTC
>TRBD2|TRBJ2-7|TRBV4-2|-
CASSQDPTSGYEQYF
TGTGCCAGCAGCCAAGATCCCACTAGCGGCTACGAGCAGTACTTC
>-|TRBJ1-5|TRBV6-6|few
CASSYKGQPQHF
TGTGCCAGCAGTTACAAGGGTCAGCCCCAGCATTTT
>-|TRBJ2-4|TRBV5-4|-
CASSEERNIQYF
TGTGCCAGCAGCGAGGAGAGAAACATTCAGTACTTC
>-|TRBJ2-7|TRBV5-6|-
CASSLQGAEEQYF
TGTGCCAGCAGCTTGCAAGGGGCTGAAGAGCAGTACTTC
>-|TRBJ1-4|TRBV27|-
CASSLKEREKLFF
TGTGCCAGCAGTTTAAAGGAAAGGGAAAAACTGTTTTTT
>TRBD1|TRBJ1-3|TRBV9|-
CASSGAGTGAGNTIYF
TGTGCCAGCAGCGGAGCCGGGACAGGGGCTGGAAACACCATATATTTT
>TRBD1|TRBJ1-6|TRBV18|-
CASSPRDRGPGSPLHF
TGTGCCAGCTCACCCAGGGACAGGGGGCCAGGTTCACCCCTCCACTTT
>-|TRBJ1-2|TRBV12-5|-
CASGFKDSYYGYTF
TGTGCTAGTGGTTTTAAGGACAGCTACTATGGCTACACCTTC
>-|TRBJ1-2|TRBV2|few
CASTYDKGYTF
TGTGCCAGCACTTATGATAAAGGCTACACCTTC
>-|TRBJ2-7|TRBV10-3|-
CAISEGQFYEQYF
TGTGCCATCAGTGAGGGGCAATTCTACGAGCAGTACTTC
>-|TRBJ2-5|TRBV2|-
CASSSYQGLQETQYF
TGTGCCAGCAGTTCGTATCAGGGACTCCAAGAGACCCAGTACTTC
>-|TRBJ2-5|TRBV12-5|-
CASGLASRGSYQETQYF
TGTGCTAGTGGTTTGGCCTCCCGGGGGTCCTATCAAGAGACCCAGTACTTC
>-|TRBJ2-1|TRBV27|-
CASSLRGPNEQFF
TGTGCCAGCAGTTTAAGGGGCCCCAATGAGCAGTTCTTC
>-|TRBJ1-6|TRBV6-1|-
CASRDNTSPLHF
TGTGCCAGCAGGGATAACACTTCACCCCTCCACTTT
>-|TRBJ1-2|TRBV7-9|-
CASSPGAALVPHGYTF
TGTGCCAGCAGCCCAGGGGCAGCACTAGTACCCCATGGCTACACCTTC
>TRBD1|TRBJ2-3|TRBV6-1|-
CASRRQGGTDTQYF
TGTGCCAGCAGGAGACAGGGTGGCACAGATACGCAGTATTTT
>-|TRBJ2-5|TRBV9|-
CASSVDVGAETQYF
TGTGCCAGCAGCGTTGACGTGGGGGCTGAGACCCAGTACTTC
>-|TRBJ2-1|TRBV29-1|-
CSANKQGPSSYNEQFF
TGCAGCGCGAACAAACAGGGCCCTAGCTCCTACAATGAGCAGTTCTTC
>-|TRBJ2-5|TRBV2|-
CASSAPRFGETQYF
TGTGCCAGCAGTGCCCCCAGGTTTGGAGAGACCCAGTACTTC
>-|TRBJ1-2|TRBV5-1|few
CASSLDRNYGYTF
TGCGCCAGCAGCTTGGACCGAAACTATGGCTACACCTTC
>TRBD1|TRBJ1-4|TRBV5-1|-
CASSLSSGGDEKLFF
TGCGCCAGCAGCTTGTCTTCAGGGGGCGATGAAAAACTGTTTTTT
>-|TRBJ2-5|TRBV21-1|-
CASGDQETQYF
TGTGCCAGCGGGGATCAAGAGACCCAGTACTTC
>TRBD1|TRBJ2-2|TRBV28|-
CASLGNRRTGGGTGELFF
TGTGCCAGCCTAGGAAACCGTCGTACAGGGGGCGGAACCGGGGAGCTGTTTTTT
>-|TRBJ1-1|TRBV28|-
CASGGAVTEAFF
TGTGCCAGCGGGGGGGCAGTCACTGAAGCTTTCTTT
>-|TRBJ1-2|TRBV19|-
CATKMGPNYGYTF
TGTGCCACCAAGATGGGCCCTAACTATGGCTACACCTTC
>TRBD2|TRBJ2-5|TRBV6-1|few
CASTPGLAESRAQYF
TGTGCCAGCACCCCAGGACTAGCGGAATCGCGGGCCCAGTACTTC
>-|TRBJ1-1|TRBV19|-
CASSIGTANTEAFF
TGTGCCAGTAGTATCGGGACGGCGAACACTGAAGCTTTCTTT
>-|TRBJ2-7|TRBV1|-
CTSSLAGVLLEQYF
TGCACCAGCAGCTTAGCGGGAGTGCTACTCGAGCAGTACTTC